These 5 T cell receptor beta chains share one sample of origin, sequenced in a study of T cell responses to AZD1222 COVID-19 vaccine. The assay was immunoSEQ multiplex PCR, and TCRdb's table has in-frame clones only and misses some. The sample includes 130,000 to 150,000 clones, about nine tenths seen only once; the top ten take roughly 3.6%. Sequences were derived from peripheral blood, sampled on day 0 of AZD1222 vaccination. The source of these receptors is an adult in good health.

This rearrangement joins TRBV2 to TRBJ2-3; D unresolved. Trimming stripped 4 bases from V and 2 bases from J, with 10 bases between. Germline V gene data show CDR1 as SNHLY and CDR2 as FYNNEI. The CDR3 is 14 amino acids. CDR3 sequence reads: CASSVESDTDTQYF. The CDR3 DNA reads TGTGCCAGCAGTGTTGAGAGTGACACAGATACGCAGTATTTT.

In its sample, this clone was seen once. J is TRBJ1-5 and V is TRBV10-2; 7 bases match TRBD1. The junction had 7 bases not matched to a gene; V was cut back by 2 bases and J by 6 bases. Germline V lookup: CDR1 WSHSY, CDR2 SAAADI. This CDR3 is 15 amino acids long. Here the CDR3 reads CASSERGQQGQPQHF. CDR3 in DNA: TGCGCCAGCAGTGAGAGGGGACAGCAGGGTCAGCCCCAGCATTTT.

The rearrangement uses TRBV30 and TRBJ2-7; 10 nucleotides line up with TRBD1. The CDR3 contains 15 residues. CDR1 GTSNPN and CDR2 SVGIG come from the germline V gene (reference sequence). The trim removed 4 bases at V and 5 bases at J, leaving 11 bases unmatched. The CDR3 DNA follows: TGTGCCTGGAATCAGAACTACGGGACAGGGGACGAGCAGTACTTC. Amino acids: CAWNQNYGTGDEQYF. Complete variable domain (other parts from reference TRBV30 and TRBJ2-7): SQTIHQWPATLVQPVGSPLSLECTVEGTSNPNLYWYRQAAGRGLQLLFYSVGIGQISSEVPQNLSASRPQDRQFILSSKKLLLSDSGFYLCAWNQNYGTGDEQYFGPGTRLTVT.

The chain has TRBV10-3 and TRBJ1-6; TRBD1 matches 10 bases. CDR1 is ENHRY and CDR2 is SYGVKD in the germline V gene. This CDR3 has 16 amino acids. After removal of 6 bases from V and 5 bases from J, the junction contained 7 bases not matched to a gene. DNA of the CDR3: TGTGCCATCAGCCCGACAGGGGGCGGGAATAATTCACCCCTCCACTTT. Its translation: CAISPTGGGNNSPLHF.

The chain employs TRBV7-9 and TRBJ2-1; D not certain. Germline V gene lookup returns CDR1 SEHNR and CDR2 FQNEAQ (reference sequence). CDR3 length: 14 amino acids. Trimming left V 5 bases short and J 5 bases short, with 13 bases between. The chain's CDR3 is CASSPRVRDNEQFF. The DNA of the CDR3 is TGTGCCAGCAGCCCCCGGGTGCGAGACAATGAGCAGTTCTTC. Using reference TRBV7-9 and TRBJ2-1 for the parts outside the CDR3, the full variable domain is DTGVSQNPRHKITKRGQNVTFRCDPISEHNRLYWYRQTLGQGPEFLTYFQNEAQLEKSRLLSDRFSAERPKGSFSTLEIQRTEQGDSAMYLCASSPRVRDNEQFFGPGTRLTVL.